The rows below give T cell receptor beta chains drawn from one sample of a study of shared clonotypes between healthy human individuals. The method was immunoSEQ multiplex PCR; TCRdb's version includes in-frame clones alone and lacks a portion of them. This sample yields about 710,000 clones, of which around 73% are seen a single time; around 2% belongs to the top ten. Sequencing input: memory CD4+ T cells sorted from blood. These receptors were collected from a woman aged 30 to 39 in good health. Both conserved end residues are part of each CDR3. D genes are given only for firm matches. Clone size appears in some rows only: once, few, many, or a class for an expanded clone.

>-|14|TRBV10-2|TRBJ2-5|TRBD1
TGCGCCAGCAGCTCACAGGGGTGGCAAGAGACCCAGTACTTC
CASSSQGWQETQYF
>-|13|TRBV28|TRBJ2-5|-
TGTGCCAGCTTGCCGGGAGCTATGGAGACCCAGTACTTC
CASLPGAMETQYF
>once|16|TRBV28|TRBJ2-7|TRBD2
TGTGCCAGCAGTTTATATCCTAGCGGGAGTTTTGGGGAGCAGTACTTC
CASSLYPSGSFGEQYF
>-|16|TRBV28|TRBJ2-7|TRBD2
TGTGCCAGCAGTTTATCCGGGAGGGCAGCGTCCTACGAGCAGTACTTC
CASSLSGRAASYEQYF
>-|14|TRBV7-9|TRBJ1-1|-
TGTGCCAGCAGCTTTTATTCGGGGGATTCGGAAGCTTTCTTT
CASSFYSGDSEAFF
>once|16|TRBV18|TRBJ1-1|TRBD1
TGTGCCAGCTCACCATGGGACAGGGGGCCCCAGACTGAAGCTTTCTTT
CASSPWDRGPQTEAFF
>-|15|TRBV4-2|TRBJ1-4|-
TGTGCCAGCAGCCAAGGGCAGGGGCCGGATGAAAAACTGTTTTTT
CASSQGQGPDEKLFF
>-|13|TRBV29-1|TRBJ2-7|TRBD1
TGCAGCGTTGAACAGGGGGCCGCTTCCGAGCAGTACTTC
CSVEQGAASEQYF
>few|13|TRBV2|TRBJ1-5|-
TGTGCCAGCAGTGACTTGGGACTTCAGCCCCAGCATTTT
CASSDLGLQPQHF
>once|13|TRBV5-1|TRBJ2-1|-
TGCGCCAGCAGCTCCGACCGCTGGAATGAGCAGTTCTTC
CASSSDRWNEQFF
>-|13|TRBV16|TRBJ2-5|-
TGTGCCAGCAGCCAATCGGTACAAGAGACCCAGTACTTC
CASSQSVQETQYF
>-|14|TRBV6-6|TRBJ1-1|-
TGTGCCAGCAGTTCGGGGACGGCGGTCCCTGAAGCTTTCTTT
CASSSGTAVPEAFF
>-|13|TRBV5-1|TRBJ2-1|-
TGCGCCAGCAGCTTGCCCAGGGTCTATGAGCAGTTCTTC
CASSLPRVYEQFF
>-|15|TRBV2|TRBJ1-2|-
TGTGCCAGCAGCGCGGTGGGGACCACGCTCTATGGCTACACCTTC
CASSAVGTTLYGYTF
>-|16|TRBV28|TRBJ1-5|-
TGTGCCAGCAGTACTTTTCAACCCGGTGGCAATCAGCCCCAGCATTTT
CASSTFQPGGNQPQHF
>-|19|TRBV5-1|TRBJ2-2|TRBD2
TGCGCCAGCAGCCTAGCGACTAGCGGGAGGGAGCGGCCCACCGGGGAGCTGTTTTTT
CASSLATSGRERPTGELFF
>few|14|TRBV6-5|TRBJ2-7|TRBD1
TGTGCCAGCAAGAGGGGGCAGGTTGGGTACGAGCAGTACTTC
CASKRGQVGYEQYF
>-|17|TRBV15|TRBJ2-7|TRBD2
TGTGCCACCAGCAGAGTGTCAACTAGCGGGAGTACCTACGAGCAGTACTTC
CATSRVSTSGSTYEQYF
>-|14|TRBV6-6|TRBJ2-5|TRBD1
TGTGCCAGCAGGAACGGACAGGGCCAAGAGACCCAGTACTTC
CASRNGQGQETQYF
>few|19|TRBV2|TRBJ2-3|TRBD1
TGTGCCAGCAGTGATTATCTCGGGTCCAGGGGGAGTAAGTTGCCTACGCAGTATTTT
CASSDYLGSRGSKLPTQYF
>-|12|TRBV28|TRBJ2-1|-
TGTGCCAGCGGAGGGGCCTACAATGAGCAGTTCTTC
CASGGAYNEQFF
>-|15|TRBV11-2|TRBJ1-3|-
TGTGCCAGCAGCCCCGCCCAGGGATCTGGAAACACCATATATTTT
CASSPAQGSGNTIYF
>-|14|TRBV5-1|TRBJ2-1|-
TGCGCCAGCAGCCCCGGGACCGAGGGCAATGAGCAGTTCTTC
CASSPGTEGNEQFF
>-|15|TRBV10-1|TRBJ2-7|TRBD2
TGCGCCAGCAGTGAGTCTAGCGGGAGCTTGTACGAGCAGTACTTC
CASSESSGSLYEQYF
>-|14|TRBV29-1|TRBJ2-6|-
TGCAGCGCCCACGTGGGGTCTGGGGCCAACGTCCTGACTTTC
CSAHVGSGANVLTF
>-|14|TRBV18|TRBJ2-2|-
TGTGCCAGCTCACGAGAGAGAACTACCGGGGAGCTGTTTTTT
CASSRERTTGELFF
>-|14|TRBV6-5|TRBJ2-7|TRBD2
TGTGCCAGCAGTTACGGGACTAGCACTCCTCATCAGTACTTC
CASSYGTSTPHQYF
>-|15|TRBV27|TRBJ2-5|-
TGTGCCAGCCGTCCTAGACCGGGACCGCGGGAGACCCAGTACTTC
CASRPRPGPRETQYF
>-|14|TRBV30|TRBJ1-6|-
TGTGCCTGGAAGACCGGGACCTATAATTCACCCCTCCACTTT
CAWKTGTYNSPLHF
>-|14|TRBV6-6|TRBJ1-3|-
TGTGCCAGCAGTCGGGACCTTCCTGGAAACACCATATATTTT
CASSRDLPGNTIYF
>-|12|TRBV30|TRBJ1-3|-
TGTGCCTGGAGTACCTTTGGAAACACCATATATTTT
CAWSTFGNTIYF
>-|14|TRBV10-1|TRBJ2-5|-
TGCGCCAGCAGTTTCGACAGGACGGAAGAGACCCAGTACTTC
CASSFDRTEETQYF
>-|14|TRBV7-9|TRBJ2-3|-
TGTGCCAGCAGTTCTCTTCAAAGCACAGATACGCAGTATTTT
CASSSLQSTDTQYF
>-|14|TRBV11-2|TRBJ1-3|-
TGTGCCAGCAGGTCAGGGTCTTTTGGAAACACCATATATTTT
CASRSGSFGNTIYF
>-|14|TRBV4-1|TRBJ2-1|-
TGCGCCAGCAGCCAAGTGGTGGGGAACAATGAGCAGTTCTTC
CASSQVVGNNEQFF
>-|17|TRBV27|TRBJ2-1|-
TGTGCCAGCAGTGCATACCCGCCCGGGGCCACCTACAATGAGCAGTTCTTC
CASSAYPPGATYNEQFF
>once|15|TRBV6-6|TRBJ1-3|-
TGTGCCAGCAGTTGGGGTGTAAACTCTGGAAACACCATATATTTT
CASSWGVNSGNTIYF
>-|15|TRBV5-1|TRBJ2-4|TRBD2
TGCGCCAGCAGCGCCTCGATGGGCGGGAGTTACATTCAGTACTTC
CASSASMGGSYIQYF
>-|16|TRBV5-1|TRBJ2-2|TRBD2
TGCGCCAGCAGCTTGGGCGGGAGGGCCAACACCGGGGAGCTGTTTTTT
CASSLGGRANTGELFF
>-|14|TRBV2|TRBJ2-1|TRBD2
TGTGCCAGCAGCTTTAGCGGGAGGGAAGATGAGCAGTTCTTC
CASSFSGREDEQFF
>-|16|TRBV19|TRBJ2-7|TRBD2
TGTGCCAGTAGTATGGGGACTAGCGGGAGGGGCCACGAGCAGTACTTC
CASSMGTSGRGHEQYF
>-|18|TRBV7-9|TRBJ2-3|TRBD1
TGTGCCAGCAGCCCCCTAGGGTTGGGACAGGGGAGCACAGATACGCAGTATTTT
CASSPLGLGQGSTDTQYF
>-|15|TRBV6-1|TRBJ2-7|TRBD1
TGTGCCAGCAGTGAAGAGACAGGGGGCTCGGGTGAGCAGTACTTC
CASSEETGGSGEQYF
>few|11|TRBV20-1|TRBJ1-2|-
TGCAGTGCCTTAGCTAACTATGGCTACACCTTC
CSALANYGYTF
>-|12|TRBV28|TRBJ2-7|-
TGTGCCAGCAGTTCTGGGTTACCCGAGCAGTACTTC
CASSSGLPEQYF
>-|14|TRBV19|TRBJ2-3|TRBD2
TGTGCCACCAGAGGACTAGCGAGCACAGATACGCAGTATTTT
CATRGLASTDTQYF
>-|14|TRBV4-1|TRBJ1-2|-
TGCGCCAGCAGCAATCCCTCTAAGGGGAATGGCTACACCTTC
CASSNPSKGNGYTF